Shown below are 29 T cell receptor beta chains from a single sample sequenced in a study of T cells in Graves' hyperthyroidism and ophthalmopathy. TCR beta CDR3 region amplification was performed from RNA transcripts. HTBI primers were employed in a first-round RT-PCR of the TCR CDR3. MiXCR, applied by TCRdb to the multiplex PCR reads, yields one record per CDR3 protein. The sample has almost 600,000 distinct CDR3 sequences; more than 45% are singletons. Sequenced input: peripheral blood or thyroid tissue (not recorded which). The receptors originated from a woman under 30 with Graves' hyperthyroidism.

This clonotype has ten or more counts. The chain uses TRBV11-3 and TRBJ2-7; no definite D call. CDR1 is SGHNT, CDR2 YENEEA, per germline. This CDR3 is built from 14 residues. Trimming took 2 bases from V and 4 from J, leaving 12 bases between them. The CDR3 nucleotides read TGTGCCAGCAGCTTACCGGGCGAAAATTACGAGCAGTACTTC. Protein sequence: CASSLPGENYEQYF.

This clonotype was counted only a few times. The chain uses TRBV10-3 and TRBJ2-7; 12 bases match TRBD2. Germline trimming cut 5 bases from V and 3 bases from J; bases unmatched to any gene: 5. In germline, CDR1 is ENHRY, CDR2 SYGVKD. The CDR3 has 15 amino acids. This CDR3 reads CAISTGLAGRYEQYF. CDR3 nucleotides: TGTGCCATCAGTACGGGACTAGCGGGCCGCTACGAGCAGTACTTC.

The chain is built from TRBV7-9 and TRBJ1-2; TRBD1 matches 9 bases. The CDR3 is 17 amino acids. Germline V lookup: CDR1 SEHNR, CDR2 FQNEAQ (reference sequence). J gave up 7 bases and V 5 bases, and 17 bases lay outside the gene matches. CDR3 sequence: CASSANLDRGFFVGYTF. CDR3 in DNA: TGTGCCAGCAGCGCCAATCTCGACAGGGGGTTTTTTGTTGGCTACACCTTC.

This clonotype was counted a few times. The rearrangement uses TRBV30 and TRBJ2-5; D remains ambiguous. This CDR3 spans 11 amino acids. The germline V and J ends were trimmed by 0 bases and 7 bases, with 6 bases remaining between them. Germline V CDR1 and CDR2: GTSNPN, SVGIG (reference sequence). DNA for the CDR3: TGTGCCTGGAGTGTATATATGACCCAGTACTTC. Its translation is CAWSVYMTQYF.

This clonotype was counted ten times or more. The rearrangement joins TRBV2 to TRBJ2-5; 8 positions agree with TRBD2. The CDR3 length is 15 residues. The germline V gene has CDR1 SNHLY and CDR2 FYNNEI. V gave up 6 bases and J gave up 4 bases; unmatched junction bases: 10. The DNA for the CDR3 is TGTGCCAGCAGGTCAAGCGGGAGTACCGGAGAGACCCAGTACTTC. This gives the protein CASRSSGSTGETQYF.

This rearrangement joins TRBV15 to TRBJ2-4; tentatively, D is TRBD2 (6 bases). Germline V gives CDR1 LNHNV, CDR2 YYDKDF (reference sequence). The CDR3 is 17 amino acids. V gave up 0 bases and J gave up 1 base, with 13 bases separating them. CDR3 DNA: TGTGCCACCAGCAGAGATTTAGGCGGGAAGGCCAAAAACATTCAGTACTTC. Translation gives CATSRDLGGKAKNIQYF.

The sample holds a few counts of this clonotype. The CDR3, as DNA: TGTGCCAGCAGCCTGAGCGGGAGGGCCGCTAATGAGCAGTTCTTC. The encoded protein is CASSLSGRAANEQFF. This chain connects TRBV7-9 to TRBJ2-7; 10 nucleotides align to TRBD2. The closer fit of TRBJ2-1 to the DNA end suggests the J call may be wrong. Germline V lookup: CDR1 SEHNR, CDR2 FQNEAQ (reference sequence). This CDR3 region has 15 residues.

The sample holds a few counts of this clonotype. This chain links TRBV13 with TRBJ2-2; 9 bases fit TRBD1. In germline, CDR1 is PRHDT, CDR2 FYEKMQ (reference sequence). CDR3 length equals 18 residues. Trimming at V came to 8 bases and at J to 9 bases, leaving 22 bases not matched to a gene. CDR3: CASSPLARTGVRLRELFF. The CDR3 DNA is TGTGCCAGCTCACCACTTGCAAGGACAGGGGTTCGACTCAGGGAGCTGTTTTTT.

This sequence joins TRBV29-1 and TRBJ1-1; D unclear. The CDR3 contains 12 residues. Germline CDR1 is SQVTM and CDR2 is ANQGSEA. V lost 6 bases to trimming and J lost 0 bases, with 8 bases between them. The CDR3 loop reads CSVGKMNTEAFF. For the CDR3, the DNA is TGCAGCGTGGGTAAGATGAACACTGAAGCTTTCTTT.

This chain joins TRBV27 and TRBJ2-2, with 11 bases that match TRBD2. The CDR3 contains 16 residues. J gave up 4 bases and V 7 bases, and 8 bases lay outside the gene matches. The V gene's germline CDR1 is MNHEY and CDR2 SMNVEV (reference sequence). The CDR3 nucleotides read TGTGCCAGCACCAACTCTAGCGGGAGGATCACCGGGGAGCTGTTTTTT. Amino acid sequence: CASTNSSGRITGELFF.

This clonotype was seen at least ten times. The chain links TRBV28 to TRBJ1-1; 8 bases line up with TRBD1. This CDR3 has 15 amino acids. Germline CDR1 MDHEN, CDR2 SYDVKM. V was pared by 5 bases and J by 1 base, with 6 bases of the junction left unmatched. The CDR3 here is CASSDPGGKNTEAFF. In nucleotides, the CDR3 is TGTGCCAGCAGTGATCCAGGGGGCAAGAACACTGAAGCTTTCTTT.

This clonotype occurred many times. CDR3 DNA: TGTGCCAGTAGTGGACCGCTTAACTATGGCTACACCTTC. Amino acids: CASSGPLNYGYTF. V usage is TRBV19 and J usage is TRBJ1-2; D is undetermined. Per germline, CDR1 LNHDA and CDR2 SQIVND (reference sequence). V lost 5 bases, J lost 1 base, and 8 bases lay in between. The length of the CDR3 is 13 residues.

The chain employs TRBV30 and TRBJ2-7; D may be TRBD2 (5 bases). The germline CDR1 and CDR2 sequences are GTSNPN and SVGIG (reference sequence). The CDR3 runs to 15 residues. V was pared by 2 bases and J by 3 bases, with 17 bases between. In DNA form, the CDR3 reads TGTGCCTGGAGTACCCCTCGCGGGCTTCTCTACGAGCAGTACTTC. Translating it yields CAWSTPRGLLYEQYF.

As concerns this clonotype: The CDR3 does not end in the conserved phenylalanine or tryptophan, so this is likely a read error. The DNA is omitted, as the CDR3 cannot be located on it reliably, and the CDR3 follows TCRdb's listing. This chain joins TRBV7-2 and TRBJ2-6; the table calls TRBD2, which could not be checked here. The CDR3 adds up to 12 amino acids, both ends counted. In germline, CDR1 is SGHTA, CDR2 FQGNSA. CDR3 sequence reads: CASSWGPTSANT.

The chain employs TRBV29-1 and TRBJ1-5, with a tentative D call TRBD1 (5 bases). Germline CDR1 SQVTM, CDR2 ANQGSEA. This CDR3 contains 13 residues. DNA of the CDR3: TGCAGTTACTCGATGGGACGGAATCAGCCCCAGCATTTT. Amino acids: CSYSMGRNQPQHF.

In this sample, this clonotype turned up many times. The V gene is TRBV20-1, the J gene TRBJ1-5, with 9 bases lining up with TRBD1. Looked up from germline, CDR1 is DFQATT and CDR2 is SNEGSKA (reference sequence). Germline trimming cut 3 bases from V and 1 base from J; bases unmatched to any gene: 10. This CDR3 is built from 17 residues. CDR3 sequence (DNA): TGCAGTGCTAGTATGCCCGGACAGGGGCTGAGCAATCAGCCCCAGCATTTT. This translates into CSASMPGQGLSNQPQHF.

A word on this clonotype: A much more abundant neighbour one base away suggests this may be a read error. The chain combines TRBV27 with TRBJ1-1, with D uncertain. The germline gives CDR1 MNHEY, CDR2 SMNVEV (reference sequence). The CDR3 is 16 amino acids. The CDR3 region has the DNA TGTGCCAGTAAGGCGTCAGACCTTAAGGGATTCACTGAAGCTTCCTTT. Its protein product is CASKASDLKGFTEASF.

This clonotype was picked up one time. No conserved phenylalanine or tryptophan ends this CDR3, so it is likely a read error. The chain is built from TRBV29-1 and TRBJ2-7; the match to TRBD1 covers 11 bases. Germline V gives CDR1 SQVTM, CDR2 ANQGSEA. The CDR3 contains 13 residues. V shed 7 bases, J shed 3 bases, and the junction held 5 bases outside the gene matches. CDR3 region: CSAVGTGGYEQYS. In DNA form, the CDR3 reads TGCAGCGCTGTCGGGACAGGGGGCTACGAGCAGTACTCC.

V usage is TRBV7-9 and J usage is TRBJ2-4; D possibly corresponds to TRBD1 (5 bases). The CDR3 is 15 residues long. Germline V gives CDR1 SEHNR, CDR2 FQNEAQ (reference sequence). The V end lost 5 bases, the J end lost 1 base, and 12 bases lay between the germline ends. The CDR3 loop reads CASSGAKEAKNIQYF. The CDR3 DNA sequence: TGTGCCAGCAGCGGGGCCAAAGAGGCCAAAAACATTCAGTACTTC.

There are many counts of this clonotype. V and J are TRBV6-5 and TRBJ2-7, with TRBD2 identical over 7 bases. The junction had 10 bases not matched to a gene; V was cut back by 2 bases and J by 0 bases. The CDR3 is made up of 17 amino acids. CDR1 is MNHEY and CDR2 is SVGAGI in the germline V gene. This CDR3 is CASSYRVSGSHSYEQYF. CDR3 DNA: TGTGCCAGCAGTTACCGTGTTAGCGGGTCCCACTCCTACGAGCAGTACTTC.

This chain links TRBV29-1 with TRBJ2-2; 7 bases line up with TRBD1. Germline V lookup: CDR1 SQVTM, CDR2 ANQGSEA. The CDR3 length is 14 residues. The ends lost 7 bases at V and 1 base at J; junction bases unmatched: 6. The CDR3 coding sequence is TGCAGCGCTAGACAGGGATTGAACACCGGGGAGCTGTTTTTT. As protein: CSARQGLNTGELFF.

The gene calls are TRBV4-1 and TRBJ2-7; D ambiguous. The V and J ends lost 4 bases and 3 bases respectively, with 10 bases between them. In germline, CDR1 is MGHRA, CDR2 YSYEKL. This CDR3 comprises 13 residues. The CDR3 DNA follows: TGCGCCAGCAGCCGCTCTGAACACTACGAGCAGTACTTC. Its translation is CASSRSEHYEQYF.

The table lists this clonotype with many counts. Since a much larger clone is just one base distant, this may be a read error. The rearrangement links TRBV29-1 to TRBJ2-7; D might be TRBD2 (6 bases). Germline V gives CDR1 SQVTM, CDR2 ANQGSEA. V lost 5 bases and J 6 bases, leaving 17 bases between the germline ends. This CDR3 is 13 amino acids long. CDR3 sequence (DNA): TGCAGCGTTTTTTTAGCGGAGAACTGCGAGCAGTACTTC. Translation: CSVFLAENCEQYF.

This clonotype occurred once. The CDR3 DNA sequence: TGTGCCATCAGTGACTCCACGGGACAGGACACTGAAGCTTTCTTT. As protein: CAISDSTGQDTEAFF. The chain employs TRBV10-3 and TRBJ1-1; 8 bases are a match to TRBD1. The junction had 6 bases not matched to a gene; V was cut back by 3 bases and J by 3 bases. Germline CDR1 and CDR2: ENHRY and SYGVKD. This CDR3 is built from 15 residues.

The sample holds many counts of this clonotype. The gene calls are TRBV20-1 and TRBJ2-7; maybe TRBD1 (6 bases). The CDR3 loop spans 14 amino acids. The germline V and J ends were trimmed by 5 bases and 0 bases, with 14 bases remaining between them. CDR1 is DFQATT and CDR2 is SNEGSKA in the germline V gene (reference sequence). The CDR3 sequence is CSALRQASSYEQYF. The CDR3 DNA is TGCAGTGCTCTTAGACAGGCGTCCTCCTACGAGCAGTACTTC.

This clonotype was seen ten or more times. The chain is built from TRBV7-9 and TRBJ1-2; D remains unclear. V shed 5 bases and J shed 2 bases, with 21 bases lying between them. The CDR3 consists of 17 residues. In germline, CDR1 is SEHNR, CDR2 FQNEAQ (reference sequence). CDR3 in DNA: TGTGCCAGCAGCCCCGGACCTCTGAAAAGAGAAAACTATGGCTACACCTTC. Its translation: CASSPGPLKRENYGYTF.

This clonotype was observed once. The chain has TRBV7-8 and TRBJ2-7; TRBD1 matches 9 bases. Germline values: CDR1 SGHVS, CDR2 FQNEAQ. V shed 6 bases and J 7 bases; nucleotides not matched to a gene: 7. The CDR3 is 13 amino acids. The CDR3 nucleotides are TGTGCCAGCAGGCGACAGGGGGGAGCTGAGCAGTACTTC. This gives the protein CASRRQGGAEQYF.

This chain connects TRBV2 to TRBJ1-4; D not certain. The germline V and J ends were trimmed by 6 bases and 8 bases, with 7 bases remaining between them. CDR1 and CDR2 from the germline V gene are SNHLY and FYNNEI. This CDR3 is built from 11 residues. Here the CDR3 reads CASRSGEKLFF. CDR3 DNA sequence: TGTGCCAGCAGGTCTGGAGAAAAACTGTTTTTT. Looking up the rest from reference TRBV2 and TRBJ1-4 gives the full variable domain: EPEVTQTPSHQVTQMGQEVILRCVPISNHLYFYWYRQILGQKVEFLVSFYNNEISEKSEIFDDQFSVERPDGSNFTLKIRSTKLEDSAMYFCASRSGEKLFFGSGTQLSVL.

The rearrangement joins TRBV7-9 to TRBJ1-6, with D possibly TRBD1 on 6 matching bases. This CDR3 is built from 15 residues. V lost 4 bases, J lost 11 bases, and 18 bases lay in between. Germline V lookup: CDR1 SEHNR, CDR2 FQNEAQ (reference sequence). The chain's CDR3 is CASSSGQGLAAPLHF. CDR3 DNA sequence: TGTGCCAGCAGCTCAGGGCAGGGGCTCGCGGCACCCCTCCACTTT.